The 31 T cell receptor beta chains below come from one sample, sequenced in a study of PD-1 blockade in classical Hodgkin lymphoma. TCRdb's copy holds only in-frame clones and misses some; the assay was immunoSEQ multiplex PCR. Of around 25,000 clones in the sample, roughly four fifths were seen once. All patients experienced relapse after autologous stem cell transplantation, and brentuximab vedotin exposure was variable. The sequencing here drew on peripheral blood mononuclear cells (PBMCs), taken before the second cycle of nivolumab. Source of these receptors: a human donor with classical Hodgkin lymphoma.

The rearrangement uses TRBV11-2 and TRBJ1-1, with D perhaps TRBD1 (6 bases). This CDR3 has 14 residues. The V end lost 4 bases, the J end lost 8 bases, and 17 bases lay between the germline ends. CDR1 is SGHAT and CDR2 is FQNNGV in the germline V gene. This CDR3 is CASSSPGQGIEAFF. DNA of the CDR3: TGTGCCAGCAGCTCGCCGGGCCAGGGGATAGAAGCTTTCTTT.

This clone was seen a single time. The chain links TRBV5-6 to TRBJ2-7, with D uncertain. Trimming left V 3 bases short and J 2 bases short, with 9 bases between. CDR3 size: 13 residues. Germline V gene data show CDR1 as SGHDT and CDR2 as YYEEEE. The CDR3, as DNA: TGTGCCAGCAGCTCCACAAGGACCTACGAGCAGTACTTC. This codes for CASSSTRTYEQYF.

The V call is TRBV13, the J call TRBJ1-2; TRBD1 might be the D (5 bases). Germline lookup yields CDR1 PRHDT and CDR2 FYEKMQ (reference sequence). Trimming pared 2 bases from V and 3 bases from J, leaving 13 bases between. The CDR3 has 15 residues. The CDR3 loop reads CASSLRGVPYYGYTF. The CDR3 bases are TGTGCCAGCAGCTTACGGGGGGTACCTTACTATGGCTACACCTTC.

The rearrangement links TRBV19 to TRBJ1-4; D is perhaps TRBD1 (6 bases). There are 18 residues in the CDR3. The germline gives CDR1 LNHDA, CDR2 SQIVND (reference sequence). Trimming shortened V by 5 bases and J by 0 bases, and 19 bases separated the two germline ends. CDR3 sequence reads: CASSRGQQSIATNEKLFF. CDR3 nucleotide sequence: TGTGCCAGTAGTCGGGGGCAGCAATCGATTGCAACTAATGAAAAACTGTTTTTT.

The V call is TRBV19, the J call TRBJ2-7; 9 bases agree with TRBD1. V lost 4 bases and J lost 7; bases outside the gene matches: 8. Germline V gene data show CDR1 as LNHDA and CDR2 as SQIVND (reference sequence). The CDR3 length is 14 residues. The CDR3 sequence is CASSTGQGPQEQYF. The DNA of the CDR3 is TGTGCCAGTAGTACCGGACAGGGGCCACAAGAGCAGTACTTC.

Points on this clone: The sample carries other DNA sequences with the same CDR3. V gene TRBV7-8 combines with J gene TRBJ1-6; D unclear. The V end lost 1 base, the J end lost 6 bases, and 10 bases lay between the germline ends. CDR3 length: 15 residues. Germline-derived CDR1 and CDR2 are SGHVS and FQNEAQ. The CDR3 coding sequence is TGTGCCAGCAGCTTAGTGTCAGGACCTAATTCACCCCTCCACTTT. It encodes CASSLVSGPNSPLHF.

The rearrangement links TRBV7-3 to TRBJ2-2; D might be TRBD1 (7 bases). This CDR3 has 14 residues. Germline-derived CDR1 and CDR2 are SGHTA and FQGTGA. With 2 bases removed from V and 8 bases from J, the gap between germline ends came to 12 bases. As DNA, the CDR3 is TGTGCCAGCAGCTTAGGAGGGGGCGGTGGGGAGCTGTTTTTT. Translation: CASSLGGGGGELFF.

This chain connects TRBV5-1 to TRBJ2-2; D possibly matches TRBD1 or TRBD2 (5 bases each). Looked up from germline, CDR1 is SGHRS and CDR2 is YFSETQ. The CDR3 length is 14 residues. The V gene lost 5 bases and the J gene lost 4 bases, with 12 bases spanning the gap. CDR3 DNA sequence: TGCGCCAGCAGTTCGGCAGGGAGCACCGGGGAGCTGTTTTTT. Translated, it gives CASSSAGSTGELFF.

This chain uses TRBV27 with TRBJ1-6; 12 bases agree with TRBD1. This CDR3 comprises 16 residues. Germline values: CDR1 MNHEY, CDR2 SMNVEV (reference sequence). The V and J ends lost 6 bases and 5 bases, in that order; junction bases with no gene match: 5. The chain's CDR3 is CASSLGTGGHNSPLHF. The CDR3 DNA follows: TGTGCCAGCAGCCTCGGGACAGGGGGCCATAATTCACCCCTCCACTTT.

This clone was seen only once. The chain carries TRBV9 and TRBJ1-2; TRBD1 matches 7 bases. V trimming: 3 bases; J trimming: 0 bases; junction bases outside the gene matches: 8. CDR1 SGDLS and CDR2 YYNGEE come from the germline V gene. The CDR3 spans 16 residues. The chain's CDR3 is CASSALRQGANYGYTF. CDR3 sequence (DNA): TGTGCCAGCAGCGCTCTTAGACAGGGAGCTAACTATGGCTACACCTTC. Full variable domain (missing parts from reference TRBV9 and TRBJ1-2): DSGVTQTPKHLITATGQRVTLRCSPRSGDLSVYWYQQSLDQGLQFLIQYYNGEERAKGNILERFSAQQFPDLHSELNLSSLELGDSALYFCASSALRQGANYGYTFGSGTRLTVV.

This chain connects TRBV6-5 to TRBJ2-7, with TRBD1 identical over 9 bases. The CDR3 runs to 15 residues. With V trimmed by 2 bases and J by 2 bases, 4 bases remained unmatched. Germline CDR1 and CDR2: MNHEY and SVGAGI. Here the CDR3 DNA reads TGTGCCAGCAGTTACCAGACAGGGGGAGCCTACGAGCAGTACTTC. Translating gives CASSYQTGGAYEQYF.

This clone was detected only a few times. The chain couples TRBV4-2 to TRBJ1-6, with D possibly being TRBD1 (5 bases). Germline CDR1 reads LGHNA; CDR2 reads YNFKEQ. The germline V and J ends were trimmed by 0 bases and 6 bases, with 12 bases remaining between them. This CDR3 is built from 16 residues. Written as DNA, the CDR3 is TGTGCCAGCAGCCAAGACGGGGTGAGGGGTAATTCACCCCTCCACTTT. It yields the protein CASSQDGVRGNSPLHF.

The chain has TRBV7-2 and TRBJ1-5; no clear D. Germline V gene sequence: CDR1 SGHTA, CDR2 FQGNSA. The CDR3 is made up of 15 amino acids. V shed 2 bases and J shed 4 bases, with 12 bases lying between them. The CDR3 DNA sequence: TGTGCCAGCAGCTTAAATAGGGCTCTAAATCAGCCCCAGCATTTT. Translation: CASSLNRALNQPQHF.

V gene TRBV7-6 combines with J gene TRBJ2-3, with 8 bases aligning to TRBD1. CDR1 is SGHVS, CDR2 FNYEAQ, per germline. The CDR3 is 14 amino acids. With 4 bases clipped from V and 1 base from J, the junction kept 1 base outside the gene matches. The CDR3 is CASSSGQGTDTQYF. The CDR3 DNA reads TGTGCCAGCAGCTCGGGACAGGGCACAGATACGCAGTATTTT.

This clone was seen only a few times. The genes are TRBV5-4 and TRBJ1-3; unclear D gene. Deletions cut 0 bases from V and 0 bases from J, with 7 bases between. The V gene's germline CDR1 is SGHNT and CDR2 YYREEE (reference sequence). The CDR3 runs 15 residues. The CDR3 loop reads CASSLEAGSGNTIYF. The DNA of the CDR3 is TGTGCCAGCAGCTTGGAAGCGGGCTCTGGAAACACCATATATTTT. The full variable domain, rest sourced from reference TRBV5-4 and TRBJ1-3, is ETGVTQSPTHLIKTRGQQVTLRCSSQSGHNTVSWYQQALGQGPQFIFQYYREEENGRGNFPPRFSGLQFPNYSSELNVNALELDDSALYLCASSLEAGSGNTIYFGEGSWLTVV.

The chain uses TRBV7-8 and TRBJ2-2; D not resolved. The CDR3 consists of 14 residues. The ends were cut back, 4 bases at V and 2 bases at J, with 8 bases in the middle. The germline CDR1 and CDR2 sequences are SGHVS and FQNEAQ. CDR3 bases: TGTGCCAGCAGCTCACGGATTAACACCGGGGAGCTGTTTTTT. Protein product: CASSSRINTGELFF.

The V call is TRBV7-9, the J call TRBJ1-2, with D possibly being TRBD1 (6 bases). This CDR3 has 14 residues. Trimming took 3 bases from V and 4 from J, leaving 12 bases between them. CDR1 is SEHNR, CDR2 FQNEAQ, per germline (reference sequence). This chain's CDR3 is CASSFSTGPYGYTF. In DNA, the CDR3 is TGTGCCAGCAGCTTTAGTACAGGGCCCTATGGCTACACCTTC.

The chain links TRBV11-3 to TRBJ2-2, with 7 bases aligning to TRBD1. This CDR3 is built from 14 residues. V lost 5 bases and J lost 5; bases outside the gene matches: 5. The germline V gene has CDR1 SGHNT and CDR2 YENEEA. CDR3 sequence: CASSPRQGTGELFF. The CDR3 bases are TGTGCCAGCAGCCCTAGACAGGGAACCGGGGAGCTGTTTTTT.

The chain joins TRBV29-1 to TRBJ2-7, with 7 nucleotides matching TRBD1. CDR3 length: 12 amino acids. The V gene's germline CDR1 is SQVTM and CDR2 ANQGSEA. The V segment lost 7 bases and the J segment 1 base; nucleotides outside the gene matches: 4. The CDR3 loop is CSARDSSYEQYF. DNA for the CDR3: TGCAGCGCCCGGGACAGTTCCTACGAGCAGTACTTC.

A single count supports this clone. The chain joins TRBV29-1 to TRBJ2-7; D might be TRBD2 (6 bases). Per the germline V gene, CDR1 is SQVTM and CDR2 is ANQGSEA. The V end lost 1 base, the J end lost 1 base, and 20 bases lay between the germline ends. The CDR3 consists of 17 residues. The CDR3 nucleotides read TGCAGCGTTGAAGCGGTCCCACGCGGGGCCCCATCCTACGAGCAGTACTTC. It translates to CSVEAVPRGAPSYEQYF.

The chain combines TRBV28 with TRBJ1-2; perhaps TRBD1 as D (5 bases). Trimming took off 4 bases at V and 3 bases at J, with 15 bases between the two ends. The CDR3 is 15 amino acids. CDR1 is MDHEN and CDR2 is SYDVKM in the germline V gene. CDR3 sequence (DNA): TGTGCCAGCAGTTCTGACAATTTGGGGCACTATGGCTACACCTTC. Translated: CASSSDNLGHYGYTF.

This clone was seen only once. The chain carries TRBV10-3 and TRBJ2-5, with TRBD2 identical over 9 bases. The J call is in doubt because the DNA end fits TRBJ2-7 better. Germline CDR1 is ENHRY and CDR2 is SYGVKD. The CDR3 has 15 residues. DNA for the CDR3: TGTGCCATCACTCCGGGTAGCGGGGGAATCTACGAGCAGTACTTC. Translating it yields CAITPGSGGIYEQYF.

The chain carries TRBV19 and TRBJ2-7, with 7 bases that match TRBD1. This CDR3 contains 15 residues. J was trimmed by 4 bases and V by 1 base; bases with no gene match: 7. Germline assignment: CDR1 LNHDA and CDR2 SQIVND (reference sequence). The CDR3 loop reads CASSIGDSALYEQYF. The DNA for the CDR3 is TGTGCCAGTAGTATAGGGGACAGCGCACTTTACGAGCAGTACTTC. Drawing the rest from reference TRBV19 and TRBJ2-7, the complete variable domain is DGGITQSPKYLFRKEGQNVTLSCEQNLNHDAMYWYRQDPGQGLRLIYYSQIVNDFQKGDIAEGYSVSREKKESFPLTVTSAQKNPTAFYLCASSIGDSALYEQYFGPGTRLTVT.

The chain combines TRBV4-3 with TRBJ2-3, with unresolved D. CDR3 length: 14 amino acids. The germline V gene has CDR1 LGHNA and CDR2 YSLEER. The V and J ends lost 0 bases and 5 bases respectively, with 9 bases between them. The CDR3 reads CASSQDYGEDTQYF. The CDR3 nucleotides read TGCGCCAGCAGCCAAGATTATGGGGAAGATACGCAGTATTTT.

The chain is built from TRBV14 and TRBJ1-1; D uncertain. The CDR3 contains 15 residues. Germline loops: CDR1 SGHDN, CDR2 FVKESK. V lost 4 bases to trimming and J lost 2 bases, with 14 bases between them. The CDR3 DNA reads as TGTGCCAGCAGCCCCAAATCGGACCTTAACACTGAAGCTTTCTTT. It codes for CASSPKSDLNTEAFF.

The chain links TRBV7-9 to TRBJ1-1; D unclear. Trimming left V 4 bases short and J 2 bases short, with 14 bases between. From germline, CDR1 is SEHNR and CDR2 FQNEAQ (reference sequence). CDR3 size: 15 residues. The CDR3 protein is CASSWSNSLNTEAFF. As DNA, the CDR3 is TGTGCCAGCAGCTGGTCCAACAGCCTCAACACTGAAGCTTTCTTT.

This clone was found once. The chain has TRBV5-1 and TRBJ2-3; D gene ambiguous. With 1 base removed from V and 5 bases from J, the gap between germline ends came to 14 bases. The CDR3 loop spans 15 amino acids. Per germline, CDR1 SGHRS and CDR2 YFSETQ. CDR3: CASSLWRQIGDTQYF. CDR3 DNA: TGCGCCAGCAGCTTGTGGAGACAAATAGGAGATACGCAGTATTTT.

The gene calls are TRBV28 and TRBJ2-5; 7 bases match TRBD2. Germline V gene data show CDR1 as MDHEN and CDR2 as SYDVKM. J was trimmed by 1 base and V by 3 bases; bases with no gene match: 11. This CDR3 region has 17 residues. As DNA, the CDR3 is TGTGCCAGCAGTTTCTTGGGGGGACGGACTAGCCAAGAGACCCAGTACTTC. It specifies CASSFLGGRTSQETQYF. The full variable domain, in which reference TRBV28 and TRBJ2-5 provide the parts outside the CDR3, is DVKVTQSSRYLVKRTGEKVFLECVQDMDHENMFWYRQDPGLGLRLIYFSYDVKMKEKGDIPEGYSVSREKKERFSLILESASTNQTSMYLCASSFLGGRTSQETQYFGPGTRLLVL.

Remarks on this clone: The sample has other DNA sequences that encode this CDR3 too. The J gene is TRBJ1-1, the V gene TRBV30, with TRBD1 matching 7 bases. Germline CDR1 GTSNPN, CDR2 SVGIG (reference sequence). The CDR3 totals 15 residues. V shed 5 bases and J 4 bases; nucleotides not matched to a gene: 13. CDR3 bases: TGTGCCTGGGGGCGGGGGCAGGGGGAAGTCACTGAAGCTTTCTTT. This encodes CAWGRGQGEVTEAFF.

The J gene is TRBJ2-2, the V gene TRBV11-2, with D maybe TRBD1 (5 bases). The CDR3 totals 17 residues. In germline, CDR1 is SGHAT, CDR2 FQNNGV. Trimming left V 4 bases short and J 2 bases short, with 17 bases between. CDR3 loop: CASSSFKGPVNTGELFF. CDR3 coding DNA: TGTGCCAGCAGCTCGTTCAAGGGGCCAGTAAACACCGGGGAGCTGTTTTTT.

This clone ranks as large. J is TRBJ2-7 and V is TRBV28, with D unclear. Per the germline V gene, CDR1 is MDHEN and CDR2 is SYDVKM. The CDR3 contains 14 residues. Trimming took 3 bases from V and 0 from J, leaving 9 bases between them. CDR3: CASSFFGNSYEQYF. The CDR3 nucleotides are TGTGCCAGCAGTTTTTTTGGGAACTCCTACGAGCAGTACTTC.